The 21 T cell receptor beta chains below were found in one sample sequenced in a study of T cell responses to AZD1222 COVID-19 vaccine (dated by TCRdb to the early 2020s). To prepare the library, the immunoSEQ multiplex PCR assay was applied. As stored in TCRdb, this immuneACCESS dataset retains in-frame rearrangements with V and J assigned. A fraction of the clones does not appear; measured against another copy, unresolved V genes explain less than half of the discrepancy, and the remainder lacks a known reason. This sample lists 140,000 to 150,000 clones; 89% were detected once. The top ten hold 5.1% of the sample. Interpreted using the paper, the time point label stands for: baseline before first vaccination. The material was peripheral blood, obtained on day 0 of AZD1222 vaccination. These receptors were taken from an adult in good health.

The chain uses TRBV6-5 and TRBJ1-1, with 8 bases fitting TRBD1. This CDR3 has 15 amino acids. V shed 6 bases, J shed 0 bases, and the junction held 6 bases outside the gene matches. Germline-derived CDR1 and CDR2 are MNHEY and SVGAGI. As DNA, the CDR3 is TGTGCCAGCAGGAAACAGGGGGGGTTGAACACTGAAGCTTTCTTT. Its translation: CASRKQGGLNTEAFF.

The CDR3 DNA reads TGTGCCAGCAGGTTACAGGACGGCTATGGCTACACCTTC. Translation gives CASRLQDGYGYTF. V is TRBV6-6 and J is TRBJ1-2; tentative D call: TRBD1 (5 bases). CDR3 length equals 13 residues. Germline-derived CDR1 and CDR2 are MNHNY and SVGAGI (reference sequence). V shed 6 bases and J shed 4 bases, with 12 bases lying between them.

The chain has TRBV6-2 or TRBV6-3 and TRBJ2-5, with D possibly being TRBD2 (6 bases). Germline V gene lookup returns CDR1 MNHEY and CDR2 SVGEGT. CDR3 size: 16 residues. The ends were cut back, 4 bases at V and 1 base at J, with 16 bases in the middle. The CDR3 reads CASSSETRRRQETQYF. Here the CDR3 DNA reads TGTGCCAGCAGTTCTGAGACTAGAAGGCGCCAAGAGACCCAGTACTTC.

This sequence joins TRBV4-2 and TRBJ1-3, with TRBD1 as a possible D gene (6 bases). The CDR3 consists of 17 residues. Per germline, CDR1 LGHNA and CDR2 YNFKEQ. V lost 0 bases to trimming and J lost 4 bases, with 16 bases between them. CDR3 in DNA: TGTGCCAGCAGCCAAGAGTTTCCGGGGGCGCGGGGAAACACCATATATTTT. Protein: CASSQEFPGARGNTIYF.

The rearrangement uses TRBV2 and TRBJ2-4, with 7 bases aligning to TRBD2. This CDR3 has 16 amino acids. With V trimmed by 4 bases and J by 8 bases, 14 bases remained unmatched. Germline-derived CDR1 and CDR2 are SNHLY and FYNNEI. The DNA for the CDR3 is TGTGCCAGCAGTGTTTGGGACTATAAAAGTCGTGACATTCAGTACTTC. Protein sequence: CASSVWDYKSRDIQYF.

The V call is TRBV6-5, the J call TRBJ1-1; D possibly corresponds to TRBD1 (5 bases). CDR3 length: 11 amino acids. Germline V gene lookup returns CDR1 MNHEY and CDR2 SVGAGI. Trimming cost V 10 bases and J 10 bases, with 16 bases left between them. The CDR3 region has the DNA TGTGCCATCGTAACAGGTCAGGGAGCTTTCTTT. It yields the protein CAIVTGQGAFF.

V is TRBV7-2 and J is TRBJ2-3; D is uncertain. This CDR3 has 15 residues. In germline, CDR1 is SGHTA, CDR2 FQGNSA. V was pared by 1 base and J by 2 bases, with 10 bases between. DNA of the CDR3: TGTGCCAGCAGCTTAGGGCTGGGGAACACAGATACGCAGTATTTT. The encoded protein is CASSLGLGNTDTQYF.

The CDR3, as DNA: TGTGCCAGCAGCCCCAGGACTAGCGGGACAGATACGCAGTATTTT. Residues: CASSPRTSGTDTQYF. The chain links TRBV11-3 to TRBJ2-3; 11 bases are shared with TRBD2. The CDR3 runs 15 residues. Per germline, CDR1 SGHNT and CDR2 YENEEA. V lost 5 bases, J lost 3 bases, and 4 bases stayed unmatched.

The sample holds a few counts of this clone. The rearrangement links TRBV5-4 to TRBJ1-2, with 7 positions matching TRBD1. The CDR3 has 13 amino acids. The V segment lost 2 bases and the J segment 7 bases; nucleotides outside the gene matches: 5. Germline V CDR1 and CDR2: SGHNT, YYREEE (reference sequence). CDR3 DNA sequence: TGTGCCAGCAGCTTAAACAGGGGTAGTGGCTACACCTTC. Its protein product is CASSLNRGSGYTF.

The gene calls are TRBV6-6 and TRBJ1-5; no clear D. The CDR3 is 13 residues long. V lost 4 bases, J lost 0 bases, and 4 bases lay in between. Germline V CDR1 and CDR2: MNHNY, SVGAGI (reference sequence). This chain's CDR3 is CASSFNSNQPQHF. In DNA, the CDR3 is TGTGCCAGCAGTTTTAATAGCAATCAGCCCCAGCATTTT.

The chain joins TRBV27 to TRBJ1-6; D unresolved. CDR1 is MNHEY, CDR2 SMNVEV, per germline (reference sequence). The CDR3 is 16 residues long. Trimming cost V 6 bases and J 11 bases, with 23 bases left between them. For the CDR3, the DNA is TGTGCCAGCAGAATTTTACGGGCGGCGACGTCGACACCCCTCCACTTT. Its protein product is CASRILRAATSTPLHF.

The V and J genes are TRBV21-1 and TRBJ1-2; TRBD1 was called by the table and not checked on the DNA. TRBV21-1 is a known pseudogene. The CDR3 sequence is 14 residues long. DNA for the CDR3: TGTGCCAGCAGCAAAGGGGGCAATGGCTATGGCTACACCTTC. Amino acid sequence: CASSKGGNGYGYTF.

V and J are TRBV19 and TRBJ1-1, with unresolved D. The CDR3 covers 15 residues. Germline V gives CDR1 LNHDA, CDR2 SQIVND (reference sequence). V was shortened by 6 bases and J by 1 base, with 15 bases between the two germline ends. The CDR3 DNA follows: TGTGCCAGTAGCCGCCAAGTGAGAGAGAACACTGAAGCTTTCTTT. Its protein product is CASSRQVRENTEAFF.

This rearrangement joins TRBV5-1 to TRBJ2-6, with D uncertain. Germline CDR1 reads SGHRS; CDR2 reads YFSETQ. Trimming removed 1 base at V and 0 bases at J, with 8 bases between. The CDR3 covers 16 residues. The CDR3 spells CASSLYGRSGANVLTF. The CDR3 nucleotides are TGCGCCAGCAGCTTGTATGGGCGCTCTGGGGCCAACGTCCTGACTTTC.

The chain uses TRBV28 and TRBJ1-1; no firm D call. Germline V gene sequence: CDR1 MDHEN, CDR2 SYDVKM. The ends were cut back, 2 bases at V and 1 base at J, with 5 bases in the middle. The CDR3 runs to 13 residues. CDR3 in DNA: TGTGCCAGCAGTTTACCACCGAACACTGAAGCTTTCTTT. This encodes CASSLPPNTEAFF.

The chain links TRBV19 to TRBJ1-5; D may be TRBD1 (6 bases). Germline-derived CDR1 and CDR2 are LNHDA and SQIVND (reference sequence). V shed 3 bases and J shed 2 bases, with 17 bases lying between them. The CDR3 extends over 17 amino acids. CDR3 coding DNA: TGTGCCAGTAGTATTCTGGTTGGGGGCGCAGGCAATCAGCCCCAGCATTTT. The encoded protein is CASSILVGGAGNQPQHF. Complete variable domain (other parts from reference TRBV19 and TRBJ1-5): DGGITQSPKYLFRKEGQNVTLSCEQNLNHDAMYWYRQDPGQGLRLIYYSQIVNDFQKGDIAEGYSVSREKKESFPLTVTSAQKNPTAFYLCASSILVGGAGNQPQHFGDGTRLSIL.

The CDR3 bases are TGCGCCAGCAGCTTGGCCACGAACTCCTACAATGAGCAGTTCTTC. Translated, it gives CASSLATNSYNEQFF. The rearrangement uses TRBV5-1 and TRBJ2-1; D remains unclear. Germline V lookup: CDR1 SGHRS, CDR2 YFSETQ. Trimming stripped 0 bases from V and 0 bases from J, with 7 bases between. The CDR3 runs 15 residues.

This chain joins TRBV5-1 and TRBJ1-1, with D perhaps matching TRBD1 (5 bases). V lost 4 bases, J lost 3 bases, and 13 bases lay in between. CDR1 and CDR2 (germline): SGHRS, YFSETQ. The CDR3 extends over 14 amino acids. DNA for the CDR3: TGCGCCAGCAGCGCAGGGTTAGGTTACACTGAAGCTTTCTTT. Residues: CASSAGLGYTEAFF.

The chain couples TRBV4-3 to TRBJ1-2; D not resolved. The CDR3 has 16 residues. With 1 base removed from V and 2 bases from J, the gap between germline ends came to 14 bases. Germline assignment: CDR1 LGHNA and CDR2 YSLEER. CDR3 nucleotides: TGCGCCAGCAGCCAAGGAACGGAAAGACGGAACTATGGCTACACCTTC. Its protein is CASSQGTERRNYGYTF.

The chain recombines TRBV7-8 with TRBJ1-1, with D maybe TRBD1 (6 bases). This CDR3 comprises 14 residues. Looked up from germline, CDR1 is SGHVS and CDR2 is FQNEAQ. V lost 2 bases, J lost 5 bases, and 12 bases lay in between. The CDR3: CASSLPGGRTEAFF. The CDR3, as DNA: TGTGCCAGCAGCTTACCGGGGGGCCGGACTGAAGCTTTCTTT.

The chain links TRBV18 to TRBJ2-3; perhaps TRBD2 as D (5 bases). In germline, CDR1 is KGHSH, CDR2 LQKENI. V lost 6 bases and J lost 4, with 11 bases in between. The CDR3 extends over 13 amino acids. CDR3 amino acids: CASSPGVSDTQYF. The CDR3, as DNA: TGTGCCAGCTCCCCCGGGGTTTCAGATACGCAGTATTTT.